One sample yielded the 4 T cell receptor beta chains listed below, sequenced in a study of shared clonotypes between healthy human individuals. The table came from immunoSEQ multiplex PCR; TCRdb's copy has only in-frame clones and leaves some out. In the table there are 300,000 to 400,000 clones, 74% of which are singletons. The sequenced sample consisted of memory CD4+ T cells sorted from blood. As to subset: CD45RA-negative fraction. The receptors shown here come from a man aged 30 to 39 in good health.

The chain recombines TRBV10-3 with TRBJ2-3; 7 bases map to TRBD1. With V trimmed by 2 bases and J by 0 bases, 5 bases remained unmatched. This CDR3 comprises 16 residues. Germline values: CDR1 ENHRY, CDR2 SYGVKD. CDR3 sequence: CAISEARQGSTDTQYF. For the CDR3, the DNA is TGTGCCATCAGTGAGGCTCGACAGGGTAGCACAGATACGCAGTATTTT.

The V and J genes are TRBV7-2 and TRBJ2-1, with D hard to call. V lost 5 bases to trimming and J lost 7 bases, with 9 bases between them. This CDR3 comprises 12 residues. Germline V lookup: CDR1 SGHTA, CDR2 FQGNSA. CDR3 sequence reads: CASSLMGNEQFF. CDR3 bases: TGTGCCAGCAGCCTCATGGGTAATGAGCAGTTCTTC.

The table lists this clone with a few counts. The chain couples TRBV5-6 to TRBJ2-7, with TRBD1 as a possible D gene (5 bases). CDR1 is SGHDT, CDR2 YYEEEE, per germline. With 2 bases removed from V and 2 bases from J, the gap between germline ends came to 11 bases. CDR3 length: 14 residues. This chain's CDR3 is CASSFKGMAYEQYF. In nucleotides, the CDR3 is TGTGCCAGCAGCTTTAAGGGGATGGCCTACGAGCAGTACTTC.

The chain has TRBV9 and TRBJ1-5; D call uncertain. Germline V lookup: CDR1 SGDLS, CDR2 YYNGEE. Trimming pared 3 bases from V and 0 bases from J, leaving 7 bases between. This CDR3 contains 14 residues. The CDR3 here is CASSGHVSNQPQHF. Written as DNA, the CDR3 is TGTGCCAGCAGCGGCCACGTTAGCAATCAGCCCCAGCATTTT.